The clone carrying this T cell receptor (beta chain) has a handful of counts. Its antigen is currently unknown. This sample is drawn from a study of regulatory T cells in long-lasting Graves disease. Study-wide results and caveats: Preferential use of TRBV28, TRBJ1-2 and TRBJ2-5 was seen in persistent disease.

Germline V lookup: CDR1 LNHDA, CDR2 SQIVND (reference sequence). Trimming took 8 bases from V and 5 from J, leaving 9 bases between them. This CDR3 is 11 amino acids long. Sample time point: newly diagnosed GD, antithyroid drugs for less than 3 months. PBMC RNA served as the TCR library source. Libraries of TCR beta came from iRepertoire HTBI primers plus Arm-PCR of CDR3 regions. TCRdb re-called the multiplex PCR reads through MiXCR, storing one row per CDR3 protein. The sample contains fewer than 550,000 distinct CDR3 sequences, 15% to 20% of which appear only once. The same data also contributed to another study, on T cells in Graves' hyperthyroidism and ophthalmopathy. That work contributes: With the HTBI primer set, the TCR CDR3 went through a first round of RT-PCR.

The material was peripheral blood mononuclear cells (PBMCs), obtained at new diagnosis, from a patient treated with antithyroid drugs. The clonotype was recovered from a woman aged 35-65 years with Graves disease. This chain uses TRBV19 with TRBJ1-1; no clear D gene. The CDR3, as DNA: TGTGCCAGTTTCCGAGGTACTGAAGCTTTCTTT. Translating it yields CASFRGTEAFF.